Presented here are 9 T cell receptor beta chains from one specimen sequenced in a study of regulatory T cells in long-lasting Graves disease. The time point: persistent/refractory GD, antithyroid drugs over 5 years with positive TRAb. Preparation of the TCR library used RNA extracted from PBMCs. Construction of the TCR beta libraries employed iRepertoire HTBI primers in conjunction with Arm-PCR of CDR3 regions. TCRdb used MiXCR to reprocess the multiplex PCR reads, holding one entry per CDR3 protein. This table has about 470,000 distinct CDR3 sequences, less than 25% appearing once. Sequences were derived from peripheral blood mononuclear cells (PBMCs), sampled when the disease was refractory, from a patient treated with antithyroid drugs. Every receptor here comes from a female donor with Graves disease.

The J gene is TRBJ1-1, the V gene TRBV7-7; tentative D call: TRBD1 (5 bases). The CDR3 has 11 residues. In germline, CDR1 is SSHAT, CDR2 FNYEAQ (reference sequence). The CDR3 spells CATVSQGKAFF. CDR3 bases: TGTGCTACAGTGTCCCAGGGAAAAGCTTTCTTT.

A remark on this clonotype: A read error may explain this, as a much larger clone is one base away. This chain connects TRBV6-1 to TRBJ1-2; D remains unclear. Trimming cost V 2 bases and J 0 bases, with 10 bases left between them. Germline V CDR1 and CDR2: MNHNS, SASEGT. The CDR3 has 15 residues. CDR3 nucleotide sequence: TGTGCCAGCAGTGAACCGGCAGTTGCTAACTATGGCTACACCTTC. Translated: CASSEPAVANYGYTF.

The V gene is TRBV19, the J gene TRBJ2-7; 9 positions agree with TRBD1. CDR3 size: 12 residues. Per germline, CDR1 LNHDA and CDR2 SQIVND (reference sequence). V trimming: 11 bases; J trimming: 4 bases; junction bases outside the gene matches: 6. The chain's CDR3 is CAAGTGLYEQYF. The CDR3 coding sequence is TGTGCCGCCGGGACAGGGTTATACGAGCAGTACTTC.

This clonotype was seen ten or more times. J is TRBJ2-5 and V is TRBV19; 7 bases are a match to TRBD1. Germline CDR1 reads LNHDA; CDR2 reads SQIVND (reference sequence). V gave up 6 bases and J gave up 0 bases; unmatched junction bases: 4. The CDR3 sequence is 14 residues long. The CDR3 nucleotides read TGTGCCAGTAGCCGGGACAGTGACCAAGAGACCCAGTACTTC. As protein: CASSRDSDQETQYF.

V gene TRBV29-1 combines with J gene TRBJ2-1; 8 bases fit TRBD1. Trimming removed 7 bases from V and 8 bases from J; junction bases left unmatched: 10. Per germline, CDR1 SQVTM and CDR2 ANQGSEA. The CDR3 loop spans 13 amino acids. CDR3 region: CSGQDRDGDEQFF. As DNA, the CDR3 is TGCAGCGGTCAGGACAGGGATGGAGATGAGCAGTTCTTC.

The V and J genes are TRBV3-1 and TRBJ2-7; D is unresolved. CDR3 length: 14 amino acids. Germline lookup yields CDR1 LGHDT and CDR2 YNNKEL (reference sequence). Trimming took 2 bases from V and 4 from J, leaving 12 bases between them. CDR3 residues: CASSQTDGSYEQYF. The DNA of the CDR3 is TGTGCCAGCAGCCAAACCGACGGGTCTTACGAGCAGTACTTC.

The genes are TRBV29-1 and TRBJ2-2, with D possibly being TRBD1 (5 bases). This CDR3 is 13 amino acids long. Trimming stripped 6 bases from V and 7 bases from J, with 15 bases between. Per germline, CDR1 SQVTM and CDR2 ANQGSEA. The CDR3 protein is CSVKAGNVGELFF. Written as DNA, the CDR3 is TGCAGCGTGAAGGCAGGGAACGTCGGGGAGCTGTTTTTT.

The rearrangement links TRBV9 to TRBJ2-6; D might be TRBD2 (6 bases). Trimming shortened V by 4 bases and J by 4 bases, and 15 bases separated the two germline ends. Germline V gene data show CDR1 as SGDLS and CDR2 as YYNGEE. CDR3 length equals 16 residues. CDR3 in amino acids: CASSPLGGSGANVLTF. Here the CDR3 DNA reads TGTGCCAGCAGCCCCCTAGGAGGGTCGGGGGCCAACGTCCTGACTTTC.

This clonotype was detected ten times or more. V and J are TRBV5-1 and TRBJ2-2; D gene ambiguous. Looked up from germline, CDR1 is SGHRS and CDR2 is YFSETQ. The CDR3 covers 15 residues. Deletions cut 4 bases from V and 5 bases from J, with 15 bases between. In DNA, the CDR3 is TGCGCCAGCAGCGTGGCGGTAGTGGGGACCGGGGAGCTGTTTTTT. Amino acids: CASSVAVVGTGELFF.